Listed below are T cell receptor beta chains from one sample, sequenced in a study of T cells in Graves' hyperthyroidism and ophthalmopathy. TCRdb fed the multiplex PCR reads into MiXCR, producing one record per CDR3 protein. This table has around 600,000 distinct CDR3 sequences, about 16% appearing once. Sequences were obtained from blood. These receptors were collected from a woman in her thirties or forties with Graves' ophthalmopathy. Both conserved end residues are part of each CDR3. The D gene is left open where the match is weak. Some rows mark clone size as missing; the rest say once, few, many or name a class of expanded clone.

j_call v_call d_call clone_size cdr3_aa cdr3_nt
TRBJ2-1 TRBV6-1 TRBD1 NA CASTRGTGTYNEQFF TGTGCCAGCACCAGGGGGACAGGGACGTACAATGAGCAGTTCTTC
TRBJ2-1 TRBV11-3 TRBD2 many CASSLDAGGPVSNEQFF TGTGCCAGCAGCTTAGACGCGGGGGGGCCGGTGTCGAATGAGCAGTTCTTC
TRBJ1-1 TRBV28 NA many CASSRTVEGGTEAFF TGTGCCAGCAGTAGAACAGTTGAGGGTGGCACTGAAGCTTTCTTT
TRBJ2-1 TRBV5-1 NA few CASSFPEGRLSYNEQFF TGCGCCAGCAGCTTTCCGGAGGGCAGGCTATCGTACAATGAGCAGTTCTTC
TRBJ2-1 TRBV11-2 NA many CASSPSGQDNEQFF TGTGCCAGCAGCCCCTCGGGCCAAGACAATGAGCAGTTCTTC
TRBJ1-2 TRBV7-9 NA few CASSPSGVDGYTF TGTGCCAGCAGCCCTTCAGGGGTAGATGGCTACACCTTC
TRBJ1-1 TRBV28 NA few CASSLPGGYTEAFF TGTGCCAGCAGTCTCCCCGGGGGATATACTGAAGCTTTCTTT
TRBJ2-7 TRBV7-2 TRBD2 many CASSSSGRPEQYF TGTGCCAGCAGCTCGAGCGGGAGGCCCGAGCAGTACTTC
TRBJ1-5 TRBV5-5 NA many CASSLGSSNQPQHF TGTGCCAGCAGCTTGGGCAGTAGCAATCAGCCCCAGCATTTT
TRBJ1-1 TRBV19 NA NA CASSIGSSTTNAFF TGTGCCAGTAGTATCGGCAGCTCAACCACTAACGCTTTCTTT
TRBJ1-3 TRBV5-1 NA NA CASSPGTEGNTIYF TGCGCCAGCAGCCCCGGGACGGAGGGAAACACCATATATTTT
TRBJ2-4 TRBV5-4 NA NA CASSLEGGGEENIQYF TGTGCCAGCAGCTTGGAAGGCGGCGGGGAGGAAAACATTCAGTACTTC
TRBJ1-2 TRBV11-2 TRBD1 NA CASTIEGQGHGYIF TGTGCCAGCACCATCGAGGGACAGGGGCATGGCTACATCTTC
TRBJ1-1 TRBV29-1 TRBD1 few CSVRQGATEAFF TGCAGCGTTCGACAGGGGGCCACTGAAGCTTTCTTT
TRBJ1-6 TRBV27 NA NA CASSPRLSSYNSPLHF TGTGCCAGCAGTCCGAGACTAAGCTCCTATAATTCACCCCTCCACTTT
TRBJ1-1 TRBV3-1 NA many CASSYRGYNAEAFF TGTGCCAGTTCGTATAGAGGGTATAACGCTGAAGCTTTCTTT
TRBJ2-2 TRBV20-1 NA NA CCASYGFTGELFF TGCTGTGCTAGTTATGGATTCACCGGGGAGCTGTTTTTT
TRBJ1-1 TRBV5-1 NA many CASSLGDRRNTEAFF TGTGCCAGCAGCTTAGGAGACAGGCGGAACACTGAAGCTTTCTTT
TRBJ1-2 TRBV28 NA NA CASSSIIYGYTF TGTGCCAGCAGTTCCATTATCTATGGCTACACCTTC
TRBJ2-1 TRBV5-1 TRBD2 many CASSLASGGATNEQFF TGCGCCAGCAGCTTGGCTAGCGGGGGGGCCACGAATGAGCAGTTCTTC
TRBJ2-1 TRBV6-1 TRBD1 many CASSLQGSEQFF TGTGCCAGCAGTTTACAGGGGAGTGAGCAGTTCTTC
TRBJ1-1 TRBV5-1 NA few CASSYWEMNTEAFF TGCGCCAGCAGCTATTGGGAGATGAACACTGAAGCTTTCTTT
TRBJ2-7 TRBV20-1 TRBD1 many CSAGGTGSYEQYF TGCAGTGCTGGCGGGACAGGGAGCTACGAGCAGTACTTC
TRBJ1-4 TRBV5-1 NA NA CASSLGDGNEKLFF TGCGCCAGCAGCTTGGGGGACGGCAATGAAAAACTGTTTTTT
TRBJ1-1 TRBV6-1 NA NA CASSSTPESTEAFF TGTGCCAGCAGCTCGACACCCGAGAGCACTGAAGCTTTCTTT
TRBJ1-5 TRBV20-1 TRBD1 many CSARAWTGGDQPQHF TGCAGTGCTAGAGCCTGGACAGGGGGCGATCAGCCCCAGCATTTT
TRBJ1-4 TRBV4-2 TRBD1 NA CASSQDKGQGYEKLFF TGTGCCAGCAGCCAAGATAAGGGACAGGGTTATGAAAAACTGTTTTTT
TRBJ1-5 TRBV3-1 NA few CASSQDVGANQPQHF TGTGCCAGCAGCCAAGATGTGGGGGCCAATCAGCCCCAGCATTTT
TRBJ2-1 TRBV6-1 TRBD2 NA CASSESRGGLAKRNEQFF TGTGCCAGCAGTGAAAGCCGGGGGGGACTAGCAAAGCGCAATGAGCAGTTCTTC
TRBJ2-1 TRBV11-2 NA NA CASSLELASLGLGSYNEQFF TGTGCCAGCAGCTTAGAATTGGCTAGCCTTGGGCTCGGCTCCTACAATGAGCAGTTCTTC
TRBJ2-5 TRBV3-1 NA many CASSQSAGRETQYF TGTGCCAGCAGCCAAAGCGCAGGGCGGGAGACCCAGTACTTC
TRBJ1-1 TRBV6-1 NA few CASSFYQMNTEAFF TGTGCCAGCAGTTTTTATCAGATGAACACTGAAGCTTTCTTT
TRBJ2-1 TRBV6-1 NA NA CASSDRRVAYNEQFF TGTGCCAGCAGTGACCGAAGGGTGGCCTACAATGAGCAGTTCTTC
TRBJ1-1 TRBV5-5 NA few CASSLAGATNTEAFF TGTGCCAGCAGCTTGGCCGGGGCCACGAACACTGAAGCTTTCTTT
TRBJ1-2 TRBV15 NA many CATSRDGEDYGYTF TGTGCCACCAGCAGAGATGGTGAAGACTATGGCTACACCTTC
TRBJ1-4 TRBV20-1 TRBD1 NA CSGTASGLPNEKLFF TGCAGCGGGACAGCCTCGGGGCTCCCTAATGAAAAACTGTTTTTT
TRBJ2-7 TRBV27 NA many CASSNGGSYEQYF TGTGCCAGCAGTAATGGAGGCTCCTACGAGCAGTACTTC
TRBJ2-1 TRBV5-6 TRBD1 NA CASSDTGTGGETQFF TGTGCCAGCAGCGACACCGGGACAGGGGGAGAGACCCAGTTCTTC
TRBJ2-7 TRBV2 TRBD2 many CASSLGLAGVREQYF TGTGCCAGCAGTTTGGGACTAGCGGGAGTGAGAGAGCAGTACTTC
TRBJ2-3 TRBV2 TRBD2 few CASSDLYSGSADTQYF TGTGCCAGCAGTGACCTTTATAGCGGGAGTGCTGATACGCAGTATTTT
TRBJ2-1 TRBV11-2 NA many CASSLVQGVDEQFF TGTGCCAGCAGCTTAGTCCAGGGAGTGGATGAGCAGTTCTTC
TRBJ2-1 TRBV10-2 NA NA CASIPMSSYNEQFF TGCGCCAGCATTCCCATGAGCTCCTACAATGAGCAGTTCTTC
TRBJ2-1 TRBV5-1 TRBD2 few CASTQLAGINNEQFF TGCGCCAGCACCCAGCTAGCGGGAATTAACAATGAGCAGTTCTTC
TRBJ2-1 TRBV20-1 TRBD2 many CSARDGTSGIEEQFF TGCAGTGCTAGAGATGGGACTAGCGGGATAGAGGAGCAGTTCTTC
TRBJ2-1 TRBV6-1 TRBD2 few CASSFALAGEHNEQFF TGTGCCAGCAGTTTCGCACTAGCGGGAGAACACAATGAGCAGTTCTTC
TRBJ2-1 TRBV10-3 TRBD1 many CAISEKGQGSEQFF TGTGCCATCAGTGAAAAGGGACAGGGAAGTGAGCAGTTCTTC
TRBJ2-7 TRBV12-3/TRBV12-4 NA many CASSPTGNYEQYF TGTGCCAGCAGCCCAACAGGGAACTACGAGCAGTACTTC
TRBJ1-6 TRBV20-1 TRBD1 NA CSARLTGVNSPLHF TGCAGTGCTAGGCTGACAGGGGTTAATTCACCCCTCCACTTT
TRBJ2-1 TRBV29-1 TRBD1 NA CSVDRGRAEQFF TGCAGCGTGGACAGGGGTCGAGCGGAGCAGTTCTTC
TRBJ2-1 TRBV3-1 TRBD2 NA CASSQPGTSSGEQFF TGTGCCAGCAGCCAACCCGGGACTAGCTCGGGTGAGCAGTTCTTC